The T cell receptor beta chain under discussion was sequenced for a study of OX40 agonist ivuxolimab in advanced cancers. Study conclusions and caveats: Among the lowest peripheral clonal expansion occurred in 0.1-3.0 mg/kg partial responders.

The CDR3 runs 11 residues. Per germline, CDR1 ENHRY and CDR2 SYGVKD. Trimming pared 2 bases from V and 5 bases from J, leaving 3 bases between. Some clones are missing from TCRdb's copy, which holds only in-frame ones; the method was immunoSEQ multiplex PCR. The table shows around 70,000 clones, with 85% occurring only once. With regard to this clone: Its antigen is unknown.

Samples were taken at baseline and on day 1 of cycles 4 and 7. The TCR originated in an adult with an advanced solid tumor such as melanoma, head and neck, liver or kidney cancer. The rearrangement links TRBV10-3 to TRBJ2-5; no clear D gene. The sequenced sample was CD4+ or CD8+ T cells sorted from blood, obtained in a trial of the OX40 agonist ivuxolimab. CDR3 bases: TGTGCCATCAGTGAGGGTGAGACCCAGTACTTC. It codes for CAISEGETQYF.